The 21 T cell receptor beta chains below come from one sample, sequenced in a study of shared clonotypes between healthy human individuals. The protocol was immunoSEQ multiplex PCR, while the TCRdb copy is restricted to in-frame clones and leaves out a portion. There are 950,000 to 1,100,000 clones in the sample; approximately 76% occur only once, and approximately 1.5% lies in the top ten. Sequencing used memory CD4+ T cells sorted from blood. As to subset: CD45RA-negative fraction. These TCRs come from a man between 18 and 29 years old in good health.

The rearrangement links TRBV7-9 to TRBJ2-1, with D uncertain. The germline gives CDR1 SEHNR, CDR2 FQNEAQ (reference sequence). The CDR3 has 12 residues. The V end lost 3 bases, the J end lost 15 bases, and 15 bases lay between the germline ends. The CDR3 spells CASSLVRHPPFF. In nucleotides, the CDR3 is TGTGCCAGCAGCTTGGTAAGGCACCCGCCGTTCTTC.

The rearrangement joins TRBV5-1 to TRBJ1-2, with unresolved D. CDR1 and CDR2 from the germline V gene are SGHRS and YFSETQ. The CDR3 has 13 residues. The V gene lost 1 base and the J gene lost 1 base, with 5 bases spanning the gap. CDR3 region: CASSLLGNYGYTF. In DNA, the CDR3 is TGCGCCAGCAGCTTGCTGGGTAACTATGGCTACACCTTC.

The chain employs TRBV18 and TRBJ1-1, with D possibly being TRBD1 (5 bases). Trimming cost V 3 bases and J 1 base, with 15 bases left between them. Germline V CDR1 and CDR2: KGHSH, LQKENI. The CDR3 is 16 amino acids. The DNA for the CDR3 is TGTGCCAGCTCACCTTCGGGGGGAAACACGAACACTGAAGCTTTCTTT. Its protein product is CASSPSGGNTNTEAFF.

The chain recombines TRBV2 with TRBJ1-2; D uncertain. The CDR3 contains 12 residues. Trimming removed 6 bases at V and 4 bases at J, with 9 bases between. Germline CDR1 is SNHLY and CDR2 is FYNNEI. In DNA form, the CDR3 reads TGTGCCAGCAGGAGAACCCTCTATGGCTACACCTTC. Protein product: CASRRTLYGYTF.

This rearrangement joins TRBV6-6 to TRBJ2-1, with 8 bases that match TRBD2. CDR1 and CDR2 from the germline V gene are MNHNY and SVGAGI (reference sequence). This CDR3 comprises 16 residues. Trimming cost V 6 bases and J 5 bases; bases outside gene matches: 12. The CDR3 region is CASRGVAGRVNNEQFF. Written as DNA, the CDR3 is TGTGCCAGCAGGGGAGTAGCGGGGAGGGTCAACAATGAGCAGTTCTTC.

This clone was counted between two and nine times. This rearrangement joins TRBV5-1 to TRBJ1-1; 9 bases fit TRBD1. The V segment lost 4 bases and the J segment 6 bases; nucleotides outside the gene matches: 4. The CDR3 is 13 residues long. The V gene's germline CDR1 is SGHRS and CDR2 YFSETQ. The CDR3 loop reads CASSDRTGAEAFF. For the CDR3, the DNA is TGCGCCAGCAGCGACCGGACAGGGGCTGAAGCTTTCTTT.

This clone has only one observation. This chain connects TRBV5-6 to TRBJ2-1; 10 bases line up with TRBD2. Germline V gene data show CDR1 as SGHDT and CDR2 as YYEEEE. V was clipped by 7 bases and J by 5 bases; unmatched bases: 9. The CDR3 has 15 amino acids. The CDR3 reads CASWWGTSAHNEQFF. For the CDR3, the DNA is TGTGCCAGCTGGTGGGGGACTAGCGCACACAATGAGCAGTTCTTC.

This sequence joins TRBV6-6 and TRBJ1-4, with D possibly matching TRBD1 (5 bases). The V and J ends lost 10 bases and 7 bases respectively, with 13 bases between them. CDR3 size: 12 residues. CDR1 is MNHNY, CDR2 SVGAGI, per germline (reference sequence). The CDR3 reads CATVGTGEKLFF. CDR3 sequence (DNA): TGTGCCACCGTCGGGACGGGTGAAAAACTGTTTTTT.

The chain carries TRBV10-3 and TRBJ2-5; 10 bases are a match to TRBD1. Looked up from germline, CDR1 is ENHRY and CDR2 is SYGVKD. V lost 4 bases, J lost 4 bases, and 6 bases stayed unmatched. The CDR3 has 15 amino acids. The CDR3 sequence: CAISAWDRGGETQYF. CDR3 coding DNA: TGTGCCATCAGTGCTTGGGACAGGGGCGGAGAGACCCAGTACTTC.

The chain combines TRBV6-6 with TRBJ2-3, with unresolved D. The V end lost 5 bases, the J end lost 0 bases, and 6 bases lay between the germline ends. The germline V gene encodes CDR1 MNHNY and CDR2 SVGAGI (reference sequence). The CDR3 is 13 residues long. Written as DNA, the CDR3 is TGTGCCAGCAGTCCCCCTAGCACAGATACGCAGTATTTT. It yields the protein CASSPPSTDTQYF.

The chain carries TRBV30 and TRBJ1-1; D is unclear. This CDR3 contains 14 residues. Trimming stripped 1 base from V and 2 bases from J, with 11 bases between. Per germline, CDR1 GTSNPN and CDR2 SVGIG (reference sequence). CDR3 coding DNA: TGTGCCTGGAGTGGCAGGATAAGAAACACTGAAGCTTTCTTT. Amino acid sequence: CAWSGRIRNTEAFF.

The CDR3 DNA reads as TGTGCCAGCAGCAAGAGGTTTAACGACTGCCTGTCCTACGAGCAGTACTTC. Protein: CASSKRFNDCLSYEQYF. This chain links TRBV21-1 with TRBJ2-7; the table calls TRBD2, which could not be checked here. TRBV21-1 is given as a pseudogene. This CDR3 is 17 amino acids long.

The V call is TRBV6-1, the J call TRBJ1-4; a possible D gene is TRBD1 (5 bases). The germline CDR1 and CDR2 sequences are MNHNS and SASEGT. This CDR3 contains 13 residues. The V gene lost 5 bases and the J gene lost 7 bases, with 11 bases spanning the gap. CDR3 protein: CASSPLGTEKLFF. DNA for the CDR3: TGTGCCAGCAGTCCCTTGGGGACTGAAAAACTGTTTTTT.

Regarding this clone: Other nucleotide sequences from this sample produce the same CDR3. This chain connects TRBV2 to TRBJ2-2; 10 bases line up with TRBD1. The V segment lost 4 bases and the J segment 4 bases; nucleotides outside the gene matches: 0. This CDR3 has 14 amino acids. Germline V gene lookup returns CDR1 SNHLY and CDR2 FYNNEI. CDR3 region: CASSGTGGTGELFF. The CDR3 DNA follows: TGTGCCAGCAGTGGGACAGGGGGCACCGGGGAGCTGTTTTTT.

The chain employs TRBV30 and TRBJ2-6; maybe TRBD2 (5 bases). Trimming removed 0 bases at V and 2 bases at J, with 8 bases between. Germline CDR1 GTSNPN, CDR2 SVGIG (reference sequence). This CDR3 is 15 amino acids long. The CDR3 sequence is CAWSVSRAGANVLTF. CDR3 sequence (DNA): TGTGCCTGGAGTGTATCGAGGGCTGGGGCCAACGTCCTGACTTTC.

The V call is TRBV19, the J call TRBJ2-5; weak D call: TRBD1 (5 bases). This CDR3 is built from 15 residues. Germline V lookup: CDR1 LNHDA, CDR2 SQIVND (reference sequence). V lost 3 bases and J lost 2, with 13 bases in between. The CDR3 nucleotides read TGTGCCAGTAGTATGGGTGTGAGACAGCAAGAGACCCAGTACTTC. As protein: CASSMGVRQQETQYF.

This clone appeared once. The CDR3, as DNA: TGTGCCAGCAGTGACAATAATAGCAATCAGCCCCAGCATTTT. Amino acids: CASSDNNSNQPQHF. V gene TRBV2 combines with J gene TRBJ1-5, with D uncertain. Germline-derived CDR1 and CDR2 are SNHLY and FYNNEI. The CDR3 length is 14 residues. The germline V and J ends were trimmed by 3 bases and 0 bases, with 6 bases remaining between them.

With respect to this clone: Other DNA sequences in this specimen translate into the identical CDR3. The chain combines TRBV9 with TRBJ2-2; 9 bases are a match to TRBD1. V shed 0 bases, J shed 6 bases, and the junction held 0 bases outside the gene matches. Per the germline V gene, CDR1 is SGDLS and CDR2 is YYNGEE. The CDR3 is 14 amino acids. The CDR3 region is CASSVGQGAGELFF. DNA of the CDR3: TGTGCCAGCAGCGTAGGACAGGGGGCCGGGGAGCTGTTTTTT.

This chain joins TRBV7-9 and TRBJ2-3, with TRBD1 identical over 7 bases. With V trimmed by 5 bases and J by 4 bases, 12 bases remained unmatched. This CDR3 has 16 residues. Germline assignment: CDR1 SEHNR and CDR2 FQNEAQ (reference sequence). CDR3 nucleotide sequence: TGTGCCAGCAGCCCGAAGATTAGACAGGGTTCAGATACGCAGTATTTT. Encoded protein: CASSPKIRQGSDTQYF.

V is TRBV30 and J is TRBJ1-1; D not certain. The CDR3 has 11 residues. V lost 5 bases, J lost 3 bases, and 7 bases lay in between. The V gene's germline CDR1 is GTSNPN and CDR2 SVGIG (reference sequence). The DNA of the CDR3 is TGTGCCTGGTCAAGGGACACTGAAGCTTTCTTT. This codes for CAWSRDTEAFF.

The chain couples TRBV15 to TRBJ2-1; TRBD1 is a possible D gene (5 bases). Germline CDR1 LNHNV, CDR2 YYDKDF (reference sequence). V was shortened by 0 bases and J by 0 bases, with 12 bases between the two germline ends. The CDR3 is made up of 17 amino acids. CDR3 sequence: CATSRDRGPGSYNEQFF. The CDR3 DNA is TGTGCCACCAGCAGAGATAGGGGCCCGGGCTCCTACAATGAGCAGTTCTTC. Full variable domain (remainder filled in from reference TRBV15 and TRBJ2-1): DAMVIQNPRYQVTQFGKPVTLSCSQTLNHNVMYWYQQKSSQAPKLLFHYYDKDFNNEADTPDNFQSRRPNTSFCFLDIRSPGLGDTAMYLCATSRDRGPGSYNEQFFGPGTRLTVL.